A single sample is the source of the 21 T cell receptor beta chains below, sequenced in a study of cytomegalovirus exposure and HLA in healthy donors. Libraries were prepared by immunoSEQ multiplex PCR; TCRdb keeps only in-frame clonotypes and omits some of them. The repertoire holds some 90,000 clones, with approximately 90% as singletons. Specimen: PBMCs. These receptors were taken from a woman aged 25 to 45 in good health and CMV-seronegative.

The V call is TRBV15, the J call TRBJ1-3, with D unresolved. V was trimmed by 1 base and J by 2 bases, leaving 9 bases between them. CDR1 is LNHNV and CDR2 is YYDKDF in the germline V gene (reference sequence). The CDR3 contains 15 residues. The CDR3 region is CATSRVGSAGNTIYF. As DNA, the CDR3 is TGTGCCACCAGCAGAGTTGGTTCGGCTGGAAACACCATATATTTT.

The chain has TRBV6-6 and TRBJ2-3; no definite D call. V shed 0 bases and J shed 3 bases, with 10 bases lying between them. The CDR3 has 15 amino acids. The germline V gene has CDR1 MNHNY and CDR2 SVGAGI (reference sequence). CDR3 residues: CASSYSWPGTDTQYF. The CDR3 bases are TGTGCCAGCAGTTACTCATGGCCCGGGACAGATACGCAGTATTTT.

The chain joins TRBV9 to TRBJ2-1; D uncertain. Trimming stripped 2 bases from V and 0 bases from J, with 6 bases between. The germline CDR1 and CDR2 sequences are SGDLS and YYNGEE. This CDR3 has 14 residues. CDR3 nucleotides: TGTGCCAGCAGCGTCTCTAGCTCCTACAATGAGCAGTTCTTC. Encoded protein: CASSVSSSYNEQFF.

The chain joins TRBV28 to TRBJ1-2; 8 bases are shared with TRBD1. V trimming: 6 bases; J trimming: 8 bases; junction bases outside the gene matches: 14. The CDR3 extends over 15 amino acids. CDR1 is MDHEN and CDR2 is SYDVKM in the germline V gene. The CDR3 reads CASSPRDRITQGYTF. Written as DNA, the CDR3 is TGTGCCAGCAGCCCACGGGACAGGATCACTCAAGGCTACACCTTC.

The V gene is TRBV10-2, the J gene TRBJ2-3, with 10 bases matching TRBD2. The CDR3 spans 14 residues. The germline CDR1 and CDR2 sequences are WSHSY and SAAADI. V lost 6 bases to trimming and J lost 10 bases; unmatched junction nucleotides: 10. The CDR3 nucleotides read TGCGCCAGCAGCGGGACTAGCGTGAATGATCCGCAGTATTTT. Residues: CASSGTSVNDPQYF.

CDR3 in DNA: TGCAGCGGGACTAGCGGAAAAAATGAGCAGTTCTTC. Its protein product is CSGTSGKNEQFF. The chain links TRBV29-1 to TRBJ2-1; 10 nucleotides line up with TRBD2. Trimming removed 7 bases from V and 7 bases from J; junction bases left unmatched: 4. Germline V CDR1 and CDR2: SQVTM, ANQGSEA. The CDR3 sequence is 12 residues long.

The genes are TRBV7-6 and TRBJ2-3, with 8 positions matching TRBD2. V trimming: 5 bases; J trimming: 2 bases; junction bases outside the gene matches: 6. CDR3 length: 15 residues. Germline V gene lookup returns CDR1 SGHVS and CDR2 FNYEAQ. The CDR3 nucleotides are TGTGCCAGCAGCCCAAGCGGGGGACTCACAGATACGCAGTATTTT. This encodes CASSPSGGLTDTQYF.

The V and J genes are TRBV5-6 and TRBJ2-5; TRBD2 matches 8 bases. There are 15 residues in the CDR3. V shed 2 bases and J 5 bases; nucleotides not matched to a gene: 8. Germline V gene data show CDR1 as SGHDT and CDR2 as YYEEEE. The CDR3: CASSFPAGGGETQYF. CDR3 coding DNA: TGTGCCAGCAGCTTCCCCGCGGGAGGCGGGGAGACCCAGTACTTC.

The V call is TRBV27, the J call TRBJ2-3, with a tentative D call TRBD2 (5 bases). Germline-derived CDR1 and CDR2 are MNHEY and SMNVEV (reference sequence). V dropped 3 bases and J dropped 1 base, with 11 bases sitting between them. The CDR3 extends over 15 amino acids. The CDR3 here is CASSFLAGGTDTQYF. CDR3 bases: TGTGCCAGCAGTTTTCTGGCGGGTGGCACAGATACGCAGTATTTT.

This clone came up once. Different DNA sequences within this sample yield the same CDR3. This chain uses TRBV5-1 with TRBJ2-5; TRBD1 aligns across 7 bases. Per germline, CDR1 SGHRS and CDR2 YFSETQ. The CDR3 is 14 residues long. Trimming removed 2 bases from V and 2 bases from J; junction bases left unmatched: 3. The CDR3 spells CASSLSTGQETQYF. The CDR3 DNA follows: TGCGCCAGCAGCTTATCGACAGGGCAAGAGACCCAGTACTTC.

The V and J genes are TRBV5-6 and TRBJ1-6; TRBD1 agrees at 7 bases. Looked up from germline, CDR1 is SGHDT and CDR2 is YYEEEE. The CDR3 consists of 18 residues. The V and J ends lost 4 bases and 0 bases, in that order; junction bases with no gene match: 10. CDR3 loop: CASSIDRVYSSYNSPLHF. Here the CDR3 DNA reads TGTGCCAGCAGCATCGACAGGGTATACTCCTCCTATAATTCACCCCTCCACTTT.

In this sample, this clone turned up once. This rearrangement joins TRBV4-2 to TRBJ2-2; 7 bases line up with TRBD2. CDR1 is LGHNA, CDR2 YNFKEQ, per germline. The trim removed 0 bases at V and 4 bases at J, leaving 2 bases unmatched. The CDR3 is 15 residues long. Here the CDR3 DNA reads TGTGCCAGCAGCCAAGAACTAGCGACCACCGGGGAGCTGTTTTTT. This codes for CASSQELATTGELFF.

This rearrangement joins TRBV9 to TRBJ2-1; D perhaps matches TRBD2 (6 bases). CDR3 length equals 17 residues. Between the trimmed V and J ends, which lost 2 bases and 8 bases, there was a span of 23 bases. Germline V gene lookup returns CDR1 SGDLS and CDR2 YYNGEE. The CDR3 protein is CASSVIPGGVRGHEQFF. The CDR3 DNA reads as TGTGCCAGCAGCGTTATCCCCGGAGGGGTGAGGGGCCATGAGCAGTTCTTC.

This clone was counted a few times. The same CDR3 arises from other DNA sequences in this sample as well. This chain connects TRBV5-6 to TRBJ1-1; maybe TRBD1 (6 bases). This CDR3 is built from 14 residues. From germline, CDR1 is SGHDT and CDR2 YYEEEE. V lost 1 base to trimming and J lost 3 bases, with 10 bases between them. The CDR3 here is CASSLTGRDTEAFF. The CDR3 DNA sequence: TGTGCCAGCAGCTTGACAGGGAGGGACACTGAAGCTTTCTTT.

CDR3 coding DNA: TGTGCCAGCAGCTTAAGACAGGGACGCACCGGGGAGCTGTTTTTT. It encodes CASSLRQGRTGELFF. The chain carries TRBV7-3 and TRBJ2-2; 7 bases agree with TRBD1. The CDR3 has 15 amino acids. The J segment lost 4 bases and the V segment lost 1 base, leaving 3 bases of the junction unmatched. Germline assignment: CDR1 SGHTA and CDR2 FQGTGA.

This clone occurred once. The chain employs TRBV9 and TRBJ2-2; D uncertain. The germline V gene has CDR1 SGDLS and CDR2 YYNGEE. The CDR3 consists of 13 residues. Deletions cut 3 bases from V and 6 bases from J, with 9 bases between. CDR3 nucleotides: TGTGCCAGCAGCGCTCATCGGTCCGGGGAGCTGTTTTTT. It encodes CASSAHRSGELFF. Variable domain in full (rest from reference TRBV9 and TRBJ2-2): DSGVTQTPKHLITATGQRVTLRCSPRSGDLSVYWYQQSLDQGLQFLIQYYNGEERAKGNILERFSAQQFPDLHSELNLSSLELGDSALYFCASSAHRSGELFFGEGSRLTVL.

The table lists this clone with a count of one. The chain links TRBV10-3 to TRBJ1-3; D is unresolved. V shed 6 bases and J shed 0 bases, with 3 bases lying between them. The CDR3 is 12 residues long. The V gene's germline CDR1 is ENHRY and CDR2 SYGVKD. CDR3 sequence (DNA): TGTGCCATCAGGGCCTCTGGAAACACCATATATTTT. Protein sequence: CAIRASGNTIYF.

The chain is built from TRBV19 and TRBJ1-1, with 10 bases lining up with TRBD1. Germline assignment: CDR1 LNHDA and CDR2 SQIVND (reference sequence). The CDR3 has 15 residues. V trimming: 8 bases; J trimming: 4 bases; junction bases outside the gene matches: 10. CDR3 bases: TGTGCCAGTTCGACAGGGGGCATTATAAGCACTGAAGCTTTCTTT. Translating gives CASSTGGIISTEAFF.

The rearrangement joins TRBV11-2 to TRBJ2-3, with a tentative D call TRBD1 (6 bases). The CDR3 runs to 15 residues. V was pared by 5 bases and J by 6 bases, with 18 bases between. Germline CDR1 SGHAT, CDR2 FQNNGV. Written as DNA, the CDR3 is TGTGCCAGCAGCGTACAGGGCAGGGGCTCTGATACGCAGTATTTT. It codes for CASSVQGRGSDTQYF.

V is TRBV6-6 and J is TRBJ2-1; D gene uncertain. Trimming took off 0 bases at V and 6 bases at J, with 6 bases between the two ends. CDR1 is MNHNY and CDR2 is SVGAGI in the germline V gene (reference sequence). The CDR3 consists of 13 residues. The CDR3 spells CASSYSRSNEQFF. The CDR3 nucleotides are TGTGCCAGCAGTTACTCGAGAAGCAATGAGCAGTTCTTC.

The chain carries TRBV6-5 and TRBJ1-1, with unresolved D. CDR3 length equals 13 residues. V gave up 9 bases and J gave up 3 bases, with 14 bases separating them. In germline, CDR1 is MNHEY, CDR2 SVGAGI. CDR3 region: CASLRTGDTEAFF. Here the CDR3 DNA reads TGTGCCAGTCTAAGGACCGGGGACACTGAAGCTTTCTTT.